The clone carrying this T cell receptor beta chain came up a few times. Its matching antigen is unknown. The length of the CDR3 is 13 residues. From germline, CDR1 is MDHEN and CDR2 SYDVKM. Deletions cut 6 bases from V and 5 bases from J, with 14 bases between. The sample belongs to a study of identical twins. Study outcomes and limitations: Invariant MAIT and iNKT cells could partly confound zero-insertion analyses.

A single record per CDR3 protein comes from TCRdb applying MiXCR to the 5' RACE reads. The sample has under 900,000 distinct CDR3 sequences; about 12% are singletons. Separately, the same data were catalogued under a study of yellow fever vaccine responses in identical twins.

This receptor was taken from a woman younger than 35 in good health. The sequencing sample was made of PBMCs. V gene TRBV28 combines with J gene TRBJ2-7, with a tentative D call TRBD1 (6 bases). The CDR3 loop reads CASRGTGNHEQYF. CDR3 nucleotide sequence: TGTGCCAGCAGGGGAACAGGGAACCACGAGCAGTACTTC.